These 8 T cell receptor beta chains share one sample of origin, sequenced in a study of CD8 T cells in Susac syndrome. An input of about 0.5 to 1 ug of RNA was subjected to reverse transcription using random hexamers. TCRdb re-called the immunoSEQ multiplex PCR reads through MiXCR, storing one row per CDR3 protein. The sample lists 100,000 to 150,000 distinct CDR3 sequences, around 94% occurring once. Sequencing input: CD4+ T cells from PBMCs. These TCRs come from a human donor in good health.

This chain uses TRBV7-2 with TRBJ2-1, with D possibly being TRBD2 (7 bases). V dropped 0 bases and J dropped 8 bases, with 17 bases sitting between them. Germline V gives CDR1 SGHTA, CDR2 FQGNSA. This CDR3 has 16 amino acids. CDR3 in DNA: TGTGCCAGCAGCTTAGCACTCGGGGGGCTTAACCATGAGCAGTTCTTC. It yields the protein CASSLALGGLNHEQFF.

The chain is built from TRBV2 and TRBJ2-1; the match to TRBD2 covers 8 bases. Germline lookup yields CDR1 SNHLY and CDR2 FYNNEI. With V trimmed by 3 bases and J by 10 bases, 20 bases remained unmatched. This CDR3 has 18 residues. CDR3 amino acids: CASSENLLAAPQPAEQFF. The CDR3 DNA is TGTGCCAGCAGTGAGAATCTACTAGCGGCCCCCCAACCCGCCGAGCAGTTCTTC.

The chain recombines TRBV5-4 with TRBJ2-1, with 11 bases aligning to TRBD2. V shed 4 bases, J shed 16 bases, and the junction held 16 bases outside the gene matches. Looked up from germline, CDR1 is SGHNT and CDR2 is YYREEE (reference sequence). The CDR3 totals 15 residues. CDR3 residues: CASSPYSGTSGFVFF. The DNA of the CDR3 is TGTGCCAGCAGCCCCTATTCCGGGACTAGCGGATTTGTCTTCTTC.

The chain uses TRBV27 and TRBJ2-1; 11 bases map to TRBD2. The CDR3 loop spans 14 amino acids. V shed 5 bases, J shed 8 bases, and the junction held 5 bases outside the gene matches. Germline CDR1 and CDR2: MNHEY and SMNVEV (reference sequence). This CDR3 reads CASSQRTSGHEQFF. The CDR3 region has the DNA TGTGCCAGCAGTCAAAGGACTAGCGGGCATGAGCAGTTCTTC.

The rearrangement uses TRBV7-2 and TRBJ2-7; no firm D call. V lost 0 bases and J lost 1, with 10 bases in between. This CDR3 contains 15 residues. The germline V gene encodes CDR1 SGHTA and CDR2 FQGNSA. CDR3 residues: CASSLAQDSSYEQYF. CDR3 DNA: TGTGCCAGCAGCTTAGCGCAAGACTCGTCCTACGAGCAGTACTTC.

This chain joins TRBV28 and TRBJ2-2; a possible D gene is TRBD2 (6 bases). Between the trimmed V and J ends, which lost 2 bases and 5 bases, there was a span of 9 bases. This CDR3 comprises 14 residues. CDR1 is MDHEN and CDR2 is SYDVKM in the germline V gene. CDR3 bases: TGTGCCAGCAGTTTAAGCGGGTCGACCGGGGAGCTGTTTTTT. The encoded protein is CASSLSGSTGELFF. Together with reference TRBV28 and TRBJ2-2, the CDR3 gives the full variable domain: DVKVTQSSRYLVKRTGEKVFLECVQDMDHENMFWYRQDPGLGLRLIYFSYDVKMKEKGDIPEGYSVSREKKERFSLILESASTNQTSMYLCASSLSGSTGELFFGEGSRLTVL.

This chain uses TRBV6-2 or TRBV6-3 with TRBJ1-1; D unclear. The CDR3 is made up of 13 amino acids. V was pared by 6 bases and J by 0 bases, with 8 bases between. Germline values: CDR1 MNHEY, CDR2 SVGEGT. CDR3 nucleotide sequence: TGTGCCAGCAGCTCCTTCATGAACACTGAAGCTTTCTTT. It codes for CASSSFMNTEAFF.

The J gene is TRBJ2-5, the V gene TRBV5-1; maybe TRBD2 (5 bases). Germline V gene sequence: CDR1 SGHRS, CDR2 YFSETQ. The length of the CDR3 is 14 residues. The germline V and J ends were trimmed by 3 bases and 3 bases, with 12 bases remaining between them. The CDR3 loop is CASSSSGNKETQYF. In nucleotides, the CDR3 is TGCGCCAGCAGCTCCAGCGGAAATAAAGAGACCCAGTACTTC.